This T cell receptor (beta chain) was retrieved from a study of blood T cell repertoires in COVID-19. Across the study: The United States, Italy and Spain provided the acute and convalescent COVID-19 samples. T cells, B-cell-depleted T cells, or PBMCs supplied cDNA or gDNA.

V lost 4 bases, J lost 2 bases, and 14 bases lay in between. CDR1 and CDR2 (germline): SGDLS, YYNGEE. CDR3 length: 15 amino acids. In the authors' workflow: Amplification with reference gene primers provided the estimates of nucleated cell counts. Clones were read by immunoSEQ multiplex PCR, and TCRdb kept only the in-frame ones, dropping some. V, J and clone size reflect that table, while D and trimming were determined from the DNA. The table shows 140,000 or so clones, with 80% to 90% occurring only once. Only one count was recorded for this clone. This chain connects TRBV9 to TRBJ2-3; possibly TRBD1 for D (5 bases). This receptor was obtained from a woman aged 60-70 years with active COVID-19. The sample consisted of peripheral blood. The CDR3 nucleotides are TGTGCCAGCAGCCCACGATCGACAGCCACAGATACGCAGTATTTT. It codes for CASSPRSTATDTQYF.